This TCR beta chain stems from a study of T cell changes during pregnancy in multiple sclerosis. The method was immunoSEQ multiplex PCR; TCRdb's version includes in-frame clones alone and lacks a portion of them. The sample has under 50,000 clones, roughly 89% seen once; the top ten hold more than 0.55%. The V gene end was trimmed by 0 bases and the J gene end by 4 bases; junction bases not matched to a gene: 6. CDR1 is SGHRS, CDR2 YFSETQ, per germline. This CDR3 is built from 16 residues. This receptor was taken from a female donor with multiple sclerosis, enrolled in a pregnancy study. The V gene is TRBV5-1, the J gene TRBJ1-3, with 8 bases identical to TRBD1. The source was CD4+ T cells from peripheral blood mononuclear cells, collected in the first trimester of pregnancy. Written as DNA, the CDR3 is TGCGCCAGCAGCTTGGCCGGACAGGGCATAGGAAACACCATATATTTT. Translation gives CASSLAGQGIGNTIYF.